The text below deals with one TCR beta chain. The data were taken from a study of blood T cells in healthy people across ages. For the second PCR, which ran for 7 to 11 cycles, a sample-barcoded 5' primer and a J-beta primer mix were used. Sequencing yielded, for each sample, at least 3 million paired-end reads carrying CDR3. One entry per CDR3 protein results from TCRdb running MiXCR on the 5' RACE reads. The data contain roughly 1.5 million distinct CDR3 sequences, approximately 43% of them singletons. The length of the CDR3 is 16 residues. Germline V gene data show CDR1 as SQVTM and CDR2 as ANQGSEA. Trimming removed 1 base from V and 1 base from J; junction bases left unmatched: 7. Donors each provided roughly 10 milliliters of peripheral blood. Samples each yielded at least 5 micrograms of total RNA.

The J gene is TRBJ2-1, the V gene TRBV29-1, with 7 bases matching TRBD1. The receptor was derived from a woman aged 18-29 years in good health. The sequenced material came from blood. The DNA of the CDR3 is TGCAGCGTTGAAGGGACACAGGGGAGTTCCTACAATGAGCAGTTCTTC. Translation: CSVEGTQGSSYNEQFF.